The present entry profiles one TCR beta chain with its context. The antigen remains undetermined. The study reverse transcribed the entire isolated RNA, so it sequenced expressed TCRB transcripts. TCRdb keeps only in-frame clones here, not all; method: immunoSEQ multiplex PCR. The sample shows more than 300,000 clones, 10% to 15% of them seen only once. These data come from a study of beta chain features in type 1 diabetes. Across the study: Patients and healthy donors were similar in age, gender and cell yields. The samples had more than 95 million sorted cells examined in all. Study-level findings and limits: The study found moderately but significantly shorter TCRB CDR3s in all four CD4+ subsets of Type 1 diabetes patients. Possible PCR preference for shorter templates applied equally to patients and controls. Type 1 diabetes patients had fewer VDJ junction insertions and more deletions.

Germline CDR1 and CDR2: LGHNA and YSLEER. V dropped 3 bases and J dropped 2 bases, with 14 bases sitting between them. The CDR3 extends over 15 amino acids. Sequencing was performed on naive CD4+ T cells from blood. The J gene is TRBJ2-7, the V gene TRBV4-3, with D possibly TRBD2 on 5 matching bases. This sequence was found in a woman between 18 and 29 years old with type 1 diabetes. CDR3 nucleotide sequence: TGCGCCAGCAGCCAGGGCTTGAGAGGGACCTACGAGCAGTACTTC. Translating gives CASSQGLRGTYEQYF.